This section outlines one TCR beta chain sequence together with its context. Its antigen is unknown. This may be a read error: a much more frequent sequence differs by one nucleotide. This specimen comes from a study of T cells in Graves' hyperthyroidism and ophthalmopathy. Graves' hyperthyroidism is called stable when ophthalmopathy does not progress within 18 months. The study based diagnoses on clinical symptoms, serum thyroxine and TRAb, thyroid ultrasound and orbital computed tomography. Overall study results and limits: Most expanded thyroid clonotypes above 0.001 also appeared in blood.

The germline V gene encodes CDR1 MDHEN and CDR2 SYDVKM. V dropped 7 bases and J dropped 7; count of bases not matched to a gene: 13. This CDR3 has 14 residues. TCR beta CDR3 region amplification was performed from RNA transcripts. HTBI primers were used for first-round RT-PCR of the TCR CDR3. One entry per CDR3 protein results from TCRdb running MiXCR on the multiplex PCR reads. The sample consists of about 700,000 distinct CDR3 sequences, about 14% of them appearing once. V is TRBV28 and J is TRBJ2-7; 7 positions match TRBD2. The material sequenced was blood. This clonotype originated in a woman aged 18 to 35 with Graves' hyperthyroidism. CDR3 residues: CASTRLAEGREQYF. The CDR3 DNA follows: TGTGCCAGCACCCGCCTAGCGGAAGGGAGGGAGCAGTACTTC.